Sequencing of this T cell receptor (beta chain) was carried out in a study of blood T cells in healthy people across ages (dated by TCRdb to about 2015). For the wider study: In model experiments, roughly one uniquely barcoded TCR beta cDNA molecule per two T cells was captured by template switching. The donors were split into four age groups: young (average around 17 years), middle-aged (39), aged (over 55) and long-lived (under 85). Using deep sequencing normalized with unique cDNA molecular identifiers, the study measured how TCR beta repertoire diversity changes with age. Two additional independent replicas of 1 million unique cDNA reads from the same blood draw were analyzed for two donors (one aged 18 to 30 and one aged 80 or older).

The CDR3 measures 15 amino acids from cysteine to phenylalanine. Only CDR3 DNA remains: 45 bases, in frame from the first base. At the junction V is shortened by 7 bases and J by 3 bases; bases outside the gene matches: 4. CDR1 and CDR2 (MDHEN, SYDVKM) derive from the germline V gene. This clonotype has only a few counts. No antigen is known for it. No base qualities exist here, and no much larger clone lies one base off it. The donors were roughly 39 Caucasian individuals from Russia, aged roughly 6 to 95 years, who were systemically healthy. Each donor gave approximately 10 milliliters of peripheral blood, collected into EDTA-treated Vacutainer tubes. Ficoll-Paque density-gradient centrifugation was used to isolate PBMCs, with at least 7 million obtained per sample. Trizol reagent was used to extract total RNA from the PBMCs, yielding at least 5 micrograms per sample. Naive CD45RAhigh/CD27high T cell percentages were measured by flow cytometry on a PBMC aliquot from every donor.

Libraries were made using 5' RACE. Sequencing relied on an Illumina HiSeq 2500. A second about 6 to 11 cycle PCR used a sample-barcoded 5' primer and a J-beta primer mix. Each TCR beta cDNA molecule received a unique molecular identifier from a template-switch 5' adaptor carrying 12 random nucleotides. Each sample yielded at least 3 million CDR3-containing paired-end reads. All of the RNA was converted into first-strand cDNA using the Mint cDNA synthesis kit, with a TRBC-specific oligonucleotide serving as the primer. All cDNA was treated with uracil-DNA glycosylase and then went through a first 18-cycle PCR with the universal primers M1SS and BC2_uni_R. Per the source publication's procedure: Normalization of each sample was performed by random selection of 1 million high-quality reads, each carrying a distinct molecular identifier. Instead of being binned into consensus sequences, reads with shared molecular identifiers were discarded. MiTCR, set to a Q25 quality threshold and the strictest error-elimination algorithm, was used for CDR3 identification, clonotype clustering and error correction. A nonparametric unseen species model with Euler transformation was used to estimate lower-bound total TCR beta diversity. The raw public data were reprocessed by TCRdb itself: fastp quality trimming at Q25, MiXCR clonotype calling, in-frame beta chains only. Each CDR3 protein appears once, grouped with its most common genes and DNA. These V and J calls rely on TCRdb rather than the paper's analysis. For this sample the table gives 500,000 to 550,000 distinct CDR3 sequences, of which 24% were detected only once. Of the sample, approximately 8.7% is held by the ten largest clones.

General findings and caveats noted by the study authors: There was a strong correlation between observed TCR beta diversity and the percentage of naive T cells measured by flow cytometry. The long-lived group showed more naive CD4+ T cells, fewer expanded clones and increased TCR diversity than the aged group, suggesting age selection. Estimates of total diversity from one million sequenced T cells were regarded as lower bounds and underestimates. Because donor CMV infection status was unknown, age-related changes in expanded clonotypes were potentially confounded. Bulk unsorted PBMC profiling prevented conclusive comparison of naive and antigen-experienced compartments. Observed TCR beta diversity per million T cells fell roughly linearly with age, and a significant reduction was already apparent by age about 38.

This sample also belongs to another study, concerning T cells of mothers and their children. The second investigation adds: The donors were nine systemically healthy Caucasian individuals, made up of three mothers and their six children. cDNA synthesis consumed the entire amount of extracted RNA, loaded at 1.5 ug RNA in each 15 ul reaction. Sample barcodes and 2-4 random nucleotides were added via the M1S primer in the second PCR. Over 8.5 million TCR beta CDR3 reads were obtained for each mother, and 2.5 million to 3 million reads were obtained for each child. TCR recombination output is similarly shaped by thymic selection in related and unrelated pairs, with a minor effect exerted by inherited differences. Related mother-child pairs always showed normalized repertoire overlap that was slightly higher than in unrelated mother-child pairs, though the difference was never significant. With a sensitivity of approximately 93 clones per million clonotypes, no persistent microchimeric T cell clones were detected. In the study, deep NGS was used to compare the TCR beta repertoires of mothers and children, and features distinguishing related mother-child pairs from unrelated individuals were sought. On average, the children were around 11 +/- 4 years old, while the mothers were approximately 41 +/- 4 years old. After adapter ligation with NEBNext reagents, the libraries were sequenced on Illumina HiSeq 2000 with 100+100 nt paired-end reads. To prevent cross-contamination, the mother and child libraries were prepared one month apart and sequenced in separate runs. Between roughly 500,000 and 2,300,000 distinct TCR beta clonotypes were identified per donor. Naive TCR beta clonotypes were estimated from low-frequency clonotypes matched to each donor's FACS-determined naive share, without sorting.

The sample consisted of blood. The rearranged chain carries TRBV28 and TRBJ2-3; 13 central bases correspond to TRBD2. The clonotype was recovered from a boy aged 10-17 years in good health. Here the CDR3 is given as CASKSTSGRTDTQYF. The sequence in DNA is TGTGCCAGCAAATCGACTAGCGGGAGGACAGATACGCAGTATTTT. With the portions outside the CDR3 filled from the reference TRBV28 and TRBJ2-3 genes, the complete variable region becomes DVKVTQSSRYLVKRTGEKVFLECVQDMDHENMFWYRQDPGLGLRLIYFSYDVKMKEKGDIPEGYSVSREKKERFSLILESASTNQTSMYLCASKSTSGRTDTQYFGPGTRLTVL.